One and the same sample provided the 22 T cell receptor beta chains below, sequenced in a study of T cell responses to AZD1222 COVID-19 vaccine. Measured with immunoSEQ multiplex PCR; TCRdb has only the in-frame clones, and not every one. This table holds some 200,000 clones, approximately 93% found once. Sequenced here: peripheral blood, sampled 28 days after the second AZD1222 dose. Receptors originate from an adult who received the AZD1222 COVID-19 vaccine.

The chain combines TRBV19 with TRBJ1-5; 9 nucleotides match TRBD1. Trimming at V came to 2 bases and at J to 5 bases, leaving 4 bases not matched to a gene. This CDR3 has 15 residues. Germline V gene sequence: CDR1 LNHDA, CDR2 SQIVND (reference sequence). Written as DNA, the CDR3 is TGTGCCAGTAGTATATGGGACAGGGCCTATCAGCCCCAGCATTTT. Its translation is CASSIWDRAYQPQHF.

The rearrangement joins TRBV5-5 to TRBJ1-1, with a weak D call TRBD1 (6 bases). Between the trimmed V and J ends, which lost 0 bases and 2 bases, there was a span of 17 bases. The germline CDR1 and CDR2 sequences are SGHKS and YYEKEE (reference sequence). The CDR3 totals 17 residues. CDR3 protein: CASSLGQGRFVNTEAFF. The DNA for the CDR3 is TGTGCCAGCAGCTTGGGTCAGGGGAGGTTCGTTAACACTGAAGCTTTCTTT. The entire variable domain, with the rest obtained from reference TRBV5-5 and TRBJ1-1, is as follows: DAGVTQSPTHLIKTRGQQVTLRCSPISGHKSVSWYQQVLGQGPQFIFQYYEKEERGRGNFPDRFSARQFPNYSSELNVNALLLGDSALYLCASSLGQGRFVNTEAFFGQGTRLTVV.

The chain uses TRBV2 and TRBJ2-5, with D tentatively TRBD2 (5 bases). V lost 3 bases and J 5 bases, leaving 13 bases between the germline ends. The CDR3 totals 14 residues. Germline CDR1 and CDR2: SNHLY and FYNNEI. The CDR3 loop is CASSDWTQRETQYF. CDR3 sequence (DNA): TGTGCCAGCAGTGACTGGACTCAGAGGGAGACCCAGTACTTC.

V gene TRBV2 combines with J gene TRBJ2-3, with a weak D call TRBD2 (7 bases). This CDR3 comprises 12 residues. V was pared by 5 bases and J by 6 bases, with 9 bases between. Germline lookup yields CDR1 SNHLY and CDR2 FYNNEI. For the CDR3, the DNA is TGTGCCAGCAGTAAGGGGGGGGATACGCAGTATTTT. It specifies CASSKGGDTQYF.

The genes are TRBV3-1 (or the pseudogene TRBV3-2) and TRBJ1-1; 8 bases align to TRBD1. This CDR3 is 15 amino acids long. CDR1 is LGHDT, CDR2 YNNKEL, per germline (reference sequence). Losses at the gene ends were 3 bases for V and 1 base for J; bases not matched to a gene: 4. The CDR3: CASSHHDRGNTEAFF. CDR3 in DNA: TGTGCCAGCAGCCATCACGACAGGGGGAACACTGAAGCTTTCTTT.

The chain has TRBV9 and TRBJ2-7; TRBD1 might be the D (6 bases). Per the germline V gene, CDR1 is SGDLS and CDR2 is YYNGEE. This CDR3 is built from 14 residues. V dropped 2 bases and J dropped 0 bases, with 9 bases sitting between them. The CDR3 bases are TGTGCCAGCAGCGTGTCGACAGGCTCCTACGAGCAGTACTTC. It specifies CASSVSTGSYEQYF.

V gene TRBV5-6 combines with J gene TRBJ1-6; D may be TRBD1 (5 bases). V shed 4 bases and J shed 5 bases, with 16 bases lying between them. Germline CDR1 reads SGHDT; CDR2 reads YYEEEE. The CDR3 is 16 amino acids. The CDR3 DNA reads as TGTGCCAGCAGCCTAACGTATGGACACGATAATTCACCCCTCCACTTT. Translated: CASSLTYGHDNSPLHF.

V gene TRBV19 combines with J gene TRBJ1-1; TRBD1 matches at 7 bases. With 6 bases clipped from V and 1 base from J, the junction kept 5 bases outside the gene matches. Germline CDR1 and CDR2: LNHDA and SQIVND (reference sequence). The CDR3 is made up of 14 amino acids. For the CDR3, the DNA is TGTGCCAGTAGCAACAGGGGAACGAACACTGAAGCTTTCTTT. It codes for CASSNRGTNTEAFF.

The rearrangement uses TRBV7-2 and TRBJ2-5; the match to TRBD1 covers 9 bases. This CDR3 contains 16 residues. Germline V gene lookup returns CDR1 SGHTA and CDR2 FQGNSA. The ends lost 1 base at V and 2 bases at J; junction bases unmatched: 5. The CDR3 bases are TGTGCCAGCAGCTTAGACGGACAGGGGAAGCAAGAGACCCAGTACTTC. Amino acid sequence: CASSLDGQGKQETQYF.

The CDR3 bases are TGTGCCAGCGGAGAGACTAGGCGGGATGAGCAGTTCTTC. Its translation: CASGETRRDEQFF. The rearrangement links TRBV5-4 to TRBJ2-1; possible D gene TRBD2, 6 bases. There are 13 residues in the CDR3. Between the trimmed V and J ends, which lost 7 bases and 8 bases, there was a span of 16 bases. Germline assignment: CDR1 SGHNT and CDR2 YYREEE (reference sequence).

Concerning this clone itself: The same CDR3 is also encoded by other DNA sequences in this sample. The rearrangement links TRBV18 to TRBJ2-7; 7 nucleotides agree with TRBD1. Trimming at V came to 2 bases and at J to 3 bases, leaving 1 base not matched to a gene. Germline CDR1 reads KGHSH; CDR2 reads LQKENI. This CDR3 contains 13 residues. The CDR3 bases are TGTGCCAGCTCACCAAGGGACAGCTACGAGCAGTACTTC. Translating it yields CASSPRDSYEQYF.

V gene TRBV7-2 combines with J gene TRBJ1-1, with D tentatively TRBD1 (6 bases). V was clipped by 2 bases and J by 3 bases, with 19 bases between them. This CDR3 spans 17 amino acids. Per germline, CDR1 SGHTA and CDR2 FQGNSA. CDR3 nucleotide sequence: TGTGCCAGCAGCTTATTTCCACTCGGGTCAGGGGACACTGAAGCTTTCTTT. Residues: CASSLFPLGSGDTEAFF.

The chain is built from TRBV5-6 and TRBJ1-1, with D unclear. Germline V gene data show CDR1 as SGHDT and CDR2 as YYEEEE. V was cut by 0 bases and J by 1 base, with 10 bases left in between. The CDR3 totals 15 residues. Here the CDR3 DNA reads TGTGCCAGCAGCTTGGAAAGGGAATGGAACACTGAAGCTTTCTTT. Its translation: CASSLEREWNTEAFF.

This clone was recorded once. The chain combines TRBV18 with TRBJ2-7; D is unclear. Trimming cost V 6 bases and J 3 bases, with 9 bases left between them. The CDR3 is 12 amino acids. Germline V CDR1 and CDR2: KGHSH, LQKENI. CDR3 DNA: TGTGCCAGCTCCTCTCAGTACTACGAGCAGTACTTC. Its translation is CASSSQYYEQYF. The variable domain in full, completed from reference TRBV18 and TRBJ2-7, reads NAGVMQNPRHLVRRRGQEARLRCSPMKGHSHVYWYRQLPEEGLKFMVYLQKENIIDESGMPKERFSAEFPKEGPSILRIQQVVRGDSAAYFCASSSQYYEQYFGPGTRLTVT.

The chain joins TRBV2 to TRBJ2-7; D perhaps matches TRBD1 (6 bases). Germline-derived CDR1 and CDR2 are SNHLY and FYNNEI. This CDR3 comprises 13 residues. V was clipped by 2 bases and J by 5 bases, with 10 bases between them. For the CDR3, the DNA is TGTGCCAGCAGTGAAAGGGGGATCGACGAGCAGTACTTC. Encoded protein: CASSERGIDEQYF. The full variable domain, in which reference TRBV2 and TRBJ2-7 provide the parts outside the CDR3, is EPEVTQTPSHQVTQMGQEVILRCVPISNHLYFYWYRQILGQKVEFLVSFYNNEISEKSEIFDDQFSVERPDGSNFTLKIRSTKLEDSAMYFCASSERGIDEQYFGPGTRLTVT.

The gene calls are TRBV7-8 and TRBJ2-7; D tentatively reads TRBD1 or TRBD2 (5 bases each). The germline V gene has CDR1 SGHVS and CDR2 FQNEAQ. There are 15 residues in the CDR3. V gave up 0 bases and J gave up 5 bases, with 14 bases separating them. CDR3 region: CASSLAQTDGDEQYF. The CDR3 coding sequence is TGTGCCAGCAGCTTAGCTCAGACAGACGGGGACGAGCAGTACTTC.

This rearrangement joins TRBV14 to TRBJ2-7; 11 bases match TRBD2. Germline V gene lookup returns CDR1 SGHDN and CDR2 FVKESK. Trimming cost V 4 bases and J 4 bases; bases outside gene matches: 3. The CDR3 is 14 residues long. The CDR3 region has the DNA TGTGCCAGCAGCCTACTAGCGGGAGCGTACGAGCAGTACTTC. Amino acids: CASSLLAGAYEQYF.

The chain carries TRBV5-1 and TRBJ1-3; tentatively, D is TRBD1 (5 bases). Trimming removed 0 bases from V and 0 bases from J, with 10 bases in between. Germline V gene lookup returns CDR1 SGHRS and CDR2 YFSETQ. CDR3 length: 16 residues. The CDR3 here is CASSLGQTISGNTIYF. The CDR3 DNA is TGCGCCAGCAGCTTGGGACAGACGATCTCTGGAAACACCATATATTTT.

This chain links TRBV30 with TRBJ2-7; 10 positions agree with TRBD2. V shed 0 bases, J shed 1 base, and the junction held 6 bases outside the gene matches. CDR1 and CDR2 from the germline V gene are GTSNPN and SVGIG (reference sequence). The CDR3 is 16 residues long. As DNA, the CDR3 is TGTGCCTGGAGTGTTCTTAGCGGGAGGAGATCCTACGAGCAGTACTTC. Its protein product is CAWSVLSGRRSYEQYF.

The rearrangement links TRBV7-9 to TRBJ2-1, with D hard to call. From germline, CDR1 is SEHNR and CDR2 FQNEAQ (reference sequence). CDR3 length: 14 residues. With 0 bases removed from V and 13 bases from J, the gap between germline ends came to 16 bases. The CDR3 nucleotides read TGTGCCAGCAGCTTAGCCGGGTTAAACCTAACCCAGTTCTTC. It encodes CASSLAGLNLTQFF.

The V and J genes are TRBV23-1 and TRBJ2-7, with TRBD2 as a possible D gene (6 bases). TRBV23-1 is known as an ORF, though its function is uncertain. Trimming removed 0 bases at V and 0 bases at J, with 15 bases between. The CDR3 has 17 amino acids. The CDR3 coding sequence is TGCGCCAGCAGTCAATCCGCGGGGACCGGGGACTCCTACGAGCAGTACTTC. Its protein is CASSQSAGTGDSYEQYF.

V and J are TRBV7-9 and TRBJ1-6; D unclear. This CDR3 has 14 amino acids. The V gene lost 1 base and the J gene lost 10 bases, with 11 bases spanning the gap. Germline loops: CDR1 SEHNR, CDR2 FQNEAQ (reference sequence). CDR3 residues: CASSLGSRQSPLHF. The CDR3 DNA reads TGTGCCAGCAGCTTAGGTTCGAGACAATCACCCCTCCACTTT.